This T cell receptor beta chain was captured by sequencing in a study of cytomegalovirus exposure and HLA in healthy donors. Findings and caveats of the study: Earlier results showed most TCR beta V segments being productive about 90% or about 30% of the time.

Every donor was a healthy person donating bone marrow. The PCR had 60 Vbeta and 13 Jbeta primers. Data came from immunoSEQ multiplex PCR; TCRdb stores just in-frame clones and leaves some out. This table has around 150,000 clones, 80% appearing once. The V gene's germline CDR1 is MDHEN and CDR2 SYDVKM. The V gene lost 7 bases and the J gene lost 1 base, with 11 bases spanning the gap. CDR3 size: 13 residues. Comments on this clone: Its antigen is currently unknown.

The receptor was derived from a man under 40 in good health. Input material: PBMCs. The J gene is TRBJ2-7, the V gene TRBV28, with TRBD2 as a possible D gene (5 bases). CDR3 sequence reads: CASTEGGSYEQYF. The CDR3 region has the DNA TGTGCCAGCACCGAGGGTGGATCCTACGAGCAGTACTTC.